This TCR beta chain emerged from a study of cytomegalovirus exposure and HLA in healthy donors. Study as a whole: Later, an analysis reported that the 100 to 150 validation repertoires had used the same platform as the roughly 680 first-cohort repertoires.

Study results and limitations: The classifier reportedly diagnosed cytomegalovirus status with high specificity and sensitivity. According to the study, approximately 150 TCR beta chains were cytomegalovirus-associated. Most TCR sequences showed up rarely, but some public TCRs showed up in many donors.

Libraries were prepared by immunoSEQ multiplex PCR; TCRdb keeps only in-frame clonotypes and omits some of them. The table lists approximately 190,000 clones, 70% to 85% of them singletons. A remark on this clone: Its matching antigen is unknown.

The CDR3 sequence is 16 residues long. J lost 5 bases, V lost 5 bases, and 11 bases had no gene match. The germline V gene encodes CDR1 SGHDN and CDR2 FVKESK. The sequenced sample was PBMCs. This sequence originates from a woman aged 30 to 39 in good health and CMV-seropositive. The chain employs TRBV14 and TRBJ2-5, with TRBD1 matching over 10 bases. The CDR3 nucleotides are TGTGCCAGCAGCTCGGATCGACAGGGGGCTAAGGAGACCCAGTACTTC. Translated, it gives CASSSDRQGAKETQYF.